This T cell receptor beta chain derives from a study of T cell changes during pregnancy in multiple sclerosis. Trimming removed 10 bases from V and 2 bases from J, with 12 bases in between. The germline V gene encodes CDR1 LNHDA and CDR2 SQIVND (reference sequence). CDR3 length: 13 residues. This clone was detected once. The protocol was immunoSEQ multiplex PCR, while the TCRdb copy is restricted to in-frame clones and leaves out a portion. The sample shows about 68,000 clones, around 90% of them seen only once. This chain joins TRBV19 and TRBJ2-4; maybe TRBD1 (6 bases). The sample in question was peripheral blood, obtained in the second trimester of pregnancy. The receptor was derived from a female donor with multiple sclerosis, enrolled in a pregnancy study. CDR3 region: CATTQGTKNIQYF. CDR3 DNA: TGTGCCACAACACAGGGAACCAAAAACATTCAGTACTTC.